These 17 T cell receptor beta chains share one sample of origin, sequenced in a study of cytomegalovirus exposure and HLA in healthy donors. The PCR was carried out with 60 Vbeta primers and 13 Jbeta primers. Sequenced by immunoSEQ multiplex PCR; TCRdb stores in-frame clones only, minus some. The sample includes over 200,000 clones, roughly 80% of them seen just once. Sequenced input: PBMCs. These receptor sequences come from a male donor in good health and CMV-seronegative.

J is TRBJ1-1 and V is TRBV7-2; no clear D gene. This CDR3 is 17 amino acids long. V shed 7 bases and J shed 1 base, with 22 bases lying between them. Looked up from germline, CDR1 is SGHTA and CDR2 is FQGNSA. The CDR3 is CASNVGWALGSNTEAFF. CDR3 DNA sequence: TGTGCCAGCAACGTAGGGTGGGCACTAGGGTCGAACACTGAAGCTTTCTTT.

This chain links TRBV7-9 with TRBJ1-2, with D uncertain. V was clipped by 5 bases and J by 3 bases, with 16 bases between them. The germline V gene has CDR1 SEHNR and CDR2 FQNEAQ (reference sequence). This CDR3 contains 15 residues. CDR3 sequence reads: CASSESSVTYYGYTF. In DNA form, the CDR3 reads TGTGCCAGCAGCGAGAGCAGCGTTACGTACTATGGCTACACCTTC. Full variable domain (remainder filled in from reference TRBV7-9 and TRBJ1-2): DTGVSQNPRHKITKRGQNVTFRCDPISEHNRLYWYRQTLGQGPEFLTYFQNEAQLEKSRLLSDRFSAERPKGSFSTLEIQRTEQGDSAMYLCASSESSVTYYGYTFGSGTRLTVV.

The CDR3 nucleotides are TGTGCCAGTGGCGCGGGGGCCACAGATACGCAGTATTTT. Protein product: CASGAGATDTQYF. The chain uses TRBV6-6 and TRBJ2-3; possibly TRBD2 for D (7 bases). The CDR3 sequence is 13 residues long. Germline V gene lookup returns CDR1 MNHNY and CDR2 SVGAGI (reference sequence). The V gene lost 9 bases and the J gene lost 2 bases, with 12 bases spanning the gap.

As concerns this clone: Other DNA sequences in this specimen translate into the identical CDR3. J is TRBJ1-5 and V is TRBV19; the D gene is possibly TRBD1 (5 bases). With 1 base removed from V and 4 bases from J, the gap between germline ends came to 8 bases. CDR1 LNHDA and CDR2 SQIVND come from the germline V gene (reference sequence). This CDR3 is built from 14 residues. Here the CDR3 reads CASSIGQGNQPQHF. CDR3 DNA sequence: TGTGCCAGTAGTATAGGTCAGGGAAATCAGCCCCAGCATTTT.

The chain is built from TRBV19 and TRBJ2-7, with a tentative D call TRBD1 (7 bases). Trimming cost V 5 bases and J 1 base, with 18 bases left between them. This CDR3 has 16 amino acids. CDR1 is LNHDA, CDR2 SQIVND, per germline (reference sequence). CDR3 sequence (DNA): TGTGCCAGTAGTCAACCAGGGGGGCGGAGGTCCTACGAGCAGTACTTC. This translates into CASSQPGGRRSYEQYF.

The CDR3 sequence is CATGTGAGGISYNEQFF. The CDR3 nucleotides are TGTGCCACTGGAACTGGAGCGGGAGGGATCTCCTACAATGAGCAGTTCTTC. V and J are TRBV7-9 and TRBJ2-1; TRBD2 aligns across 10 bases. Germline assignment: CDR1 SEHNR and CDR2 FQNEAQ (reference sequence). J was trimmed by 0 bases and V by 10 bases; bases with no gene match: 12. This CDR3 comprises 17 residues.

J is TRBJ2-7 and V is TRBV28; perhaps TRBD2 as D (6 bases). The V gene lost 3 bases and the J gene lost 1 base, with 13 bases spanning the gap. The CDR3 consists of 15 residues. CDR1 and CDR2 (germline): MDHEN, SYDVKM. The CDR3 is CASSFSGLGSYEQYF. The CDR3 DNA reads as TGTGCCAGCAGTTTTAGCGGATTGGGATCCTACGAGCAGTACTTC.

The CDR3 reads CASSPTGRDQPQHF. The CDR3 DNA sequence: TGTGCCAGCAGCCCGACAGGCAGGGATCAGCCCCAGCATTTT. The chain links TRBV5-5 to TRBJ1-5, with TRBD1 as a possible D gene (6 bases). Germline values: CDR1 SGHKS, CDR2 YYEKEE (reference sequence). The CDR3 loop spans 14 amino acids. V shed 4 bases and J shed 5 bases, with 13 bases lying between them.

This clone was seen only a few times. The chain combines TRBV7-6 with TRBJ1-1; TRBD1 is a possible D gene (6 bases). V was cut by 4 bases and J by 4 bases, with 13 bases left in between. CDR1 is SGHVS, CDR2 FNYEAQ, per germline. The CDR3 contains 14 residues. CDR3 bases: TGTGCCAGCAGCTCTCGGACAGAGGGCACTGAAGCTTTCTTT. Translating gives CASSSRTEGTEAFF. Variable domain in full (rest from reference TRBV7-6 and TRBJ1-1): GAGVSQSPRYKVTKRGQDVALRCDPISGHVSLYWYRQALGQGPEFLTYFNYEAQQDKSGLPNDRFSAERPEGSISTLTIQRTEQRDSAMYRCASSSRTEGTEAFFGQGTRLTVV.

The CDR3 DNA reads TGTGCCAGTAGTATGGCTAGCGGGAGGATAAGCGAGCAGTACTTC. Its protein is CASSMASGRISEQYF. The chain has TRBV19 and TRBJ2-7; 11 bases are a match to TRBD2. The junction had 7 bases not matched to a gene; V was cut back by 3 bases and J by 6 bases. The CDR3 totals 15 residues. Per the germline V gene, CDR1 is LNHDA and CDR2 is SQIVND (reference sequence).

The chain recombines TRBV19 with TRBJ2-1; no clear D. Germline-derived CDR1 and CDR2 are LNHDA and SQIVND (reference sequence). The CDR3 has 13 amino acids. V dropped 3 bases and J dropped 4 bases, with 7 bases sitting between them. CDR3 sequence (DNA): TGTGCCAGTAGTATTTTGCAGTACAATGAGCAGTTCTTC. Its protein product is CASSILQYNEQFF.

The chain is built from TRBV10-3 and TRBJ2-1, with a possible D match to TRBD1 (6 bases). V was clipped by 6 bases and J by 10 bases, with 13 bases between them. The CDR3 has 12 residues. The germline V gene encodes CDR1 ENHRY and CDR2 SYGVKD. The CDR3 nucleotides read TGTGCCATCAGACAGGGTCCGGGGGAGCAGTTCTTC. Translating gives CAIRQGPGEQFF.

The rearrangement links TRBV27 to TRBJ2-7; 12 bases line up with TRBD1. CDR1 is MNHEY, CDR2 SMNVEV, per germline (reference sequence). Trimming at V came to 5 bases and at J to 2 bases, leaving 10 bases not matched to a gene. The CDR3 runs 17 residues. CDR3 in DNA: TGTGCCAGCAGTAGAGGGACAGGGGGCGTTTTCACCTACGAGCAGTACTTC. This codes for CASSRGTGGVFTYEQYF.

The gene calls are TRBV5-4 and TRBJ2-7, with 8 bases identical to TRBD1. Trimming at V came to 4 bases and at J to 2 bases, leaving 5 bases not matched to a gene. Germline assignment: CDR1 SGHNT and CDR2 YYREEE (reference sequence). The CDR3 extends over 14 amino acids. The CDR3 DNA follows: TGTGCCAGCAGCAACCGGGACAGGACCTACGAGCAGTACTTC. Translation: CASSNRDRTYEQYF.

The genes are TRBV7-9 and TRBJ1-3; 9 bases align to TRBD1. This CDR3 has 17 amino acids. Germline CDR1 SEHNR, CDR2 FQNEAQ (reference sequence). With V trimmed by 0 bases and J by 6 bases, 9 bases remained unmatched. The CDR3 is CASSLAPGTGKENTIYF. CDR3 coding DNA: TGTGCCAGCAGCTTAGCCCCGGGGACAGGGAAAGAAAACACCATATATTTT.

The chain couples TRBV5-4 to TRBJ2-3, with 9 bases that match TRBD2. Germline CDR1 reads SGHNT; CDR2 reads YYREEE (reference sequence). Germline trimming cut 4 bases from V and 2 bases from J; bases unmatched to any gene: 2. The CDR3 is 14 amino acids. The CDR3 DNA is TGTGCCAGCAGCCAGGGACTAGCCACAGATACGCAGTATTTT. Encoded protein: CASSQGLATDTQYF.

This chain links TRBV2 with TRBJ2-7; TRBD1 matches 11 bases. The junction had 4 bases not matched to a gene; V was cut back by 6 bases and J by 0 bases. Germline values: CDR1 SNHLY, CDR2 FYNNEI. This CDR3 region has 15 residues. The CDR3 DNA is TGTGCCAGCAGGAGGGGACAGGGGGACTCCTACGAGCAGTACTTC. Its translation: CASRRGQGDSYEQYF.